This passage covers 16 T cell receptor beta chains from one sample sequenced in a study of spatial heterogeneity in lung cancer. The time point is: sample taken at primary tumor resection. TCRdb reprocessed the 5' RACE reads with MiXCR, giving one entry per CDR3 protein. The sample lists about 2,800 distinct CDR3 sequences; about 8.9% were seen once. Source: normal lung tissue next to the tumor, taken at surgery. These receptors were taken from a female donor with early-stage non-small cell lung cancer.

This clonotype was seen repeatedly, ten times or more. This chain uses TRBV6-5 with TRBJ2-4; 9 nucleotides line up with TRBD1. Germline CDR1 reads MNHEY; CDR2 reads SVGAGI. This CDR3 has 17 amino acids. V lost 0 bases to trimming and J lost 0 bases; unmatched junction nucleotides: 3. The CDR3, as DNA: TGTGCCAGCAGTTACTCGCCGGGACAGGGAGCCAAAAACATTCAGTACTTC. Its translation: CASSYSPGQGAKNIQYF.

By frequency in the sample, this clonotype is medium-sized (0.01 to 0.1%). The chain links TRBV20-1 to TRBJ2-7, with TRBD2 as a possible D gene (6 bases). Trimming cost V 2 bases and J 2 bases, with 19 bases left between them. The length of the CDR3 is 16 residues. Germline CDR1 DFQATT, CDR2 SNEGSKA (reference sequence). Here the CDR3 DNA reads TGCAGTGCTAGACCCCTCCCGGGACTCCTTCCCTACGAGCAGTACTTC. It codes for CSARPLPGLLPYEQYF.

This clonotype is classed as medium-sized. V and J are TRBV10-3 and TRBJ2-1; 7 bases align to TRBD2. V shed 9 bases and J 1 base; nucleotides not matched to a gene: 15. The CDR3 runs to 17 residues. CDR1 is ENHRY and CDR2 is SYGVKD in the germline V gene. CDR3 protein: CAISPAGGSISYNEQFF. The CDR3 DNA reads TGTGCCATATCTCCGGCGGGCGGGAGTATTTCCTACAATGAGCAGTTCTTC.

This clonotype is deemed medium-sized (0.01 to 0.1%). The chain carries TRBV18 and TRBJ2-1, with a tentative D call TRBD2 (5 bases). Trimming pared 1 base from V and 10 bases from J, leaving 8 bases between. The CDR3 runs to 12 residues. The germline V gene encodes CDR1 KGHSH and CDR2 LQKENI. In DNA form, the CDR3 reads TGTGCCAGCTCACCACTTAGCGCCGAGCAGTTCTTC. Translated: CASSPLSAEQFF.

This clonotype is classed as medium-sized. DNA of the CDR3: TGTGCCAGCAGCGGCTACAGGGAAGCTTTCTTT. It codes for CASSGYREAFF. This chain links TRBV7-9 with TRBJ1-1, with a possible D match to TRBD1 (5 bases). The CDR3 loop spans 11 amino acids. Germline CDR1 and CDR2: SEHNR and FQNEAQ (reference sequence). V lost 5 bases and J 8 bases, leaving 9 bases between the germline ends.

The chain uses TRBV5-1 and TRBJ2-2; D gene uncertain. Germline values: CDR1 SGHRS, CDR2 YFSETQ. The length of the CDR3 is 15 residues. V lost 0 bases to trimming and J lost 5 bases, with 11 bases between them. The CDR3 loop is CASSLDAWDTGELFF. The DNA of the CDR3 is TGCGCCAGCAGCTTGGATGCCTGGGATACCGGGGAGCTGTTTTTT.

This clonotype ranks as medium-sized (0.01 to 0.1%). The chain combines TRBV1 with TRBJ2-4. TRBV1 is reported as a pseudogene. This CDR3 is 16 amino acids long. The CDR3 here is CTSSQDARIRKNIQYF. The CDR3 region has the DNA TGCACCAGCAGCCAGGACGCCAGGATCCGCAAAAACATTCAGTACTTC.

This clonotype is medium-sized within its sample. Written as DNA, the CDR3 is TGCGCCAGCAGCCAAGATAGGGCAAGGAGCTCCTATAATTCACCCCTCCACTTT. Its protein product is CASSQDRARSSYNSPLHF. V and J are TRBV4-1 and TRBJ1-6; the D is unclear. V lost 0 bases and J lost 0, with 12 bases in between. The CDR3 extends over 18 amino acids. Germline V CDR1 and CDR2: MGHRA, YSYEKL.

There are many counts of this clonotype. The chain combines TRBV29-1 with TRBJ2-1; 7 bases line up with TRBD2. The ends lost 3 bases at V and 4 bases at J; junction bases unmatched: 6. CDR1 and CDR2 from the germline V gene are SQVTM and ANQGSEA. This CDR3 spans 14 amino acids. CDR3 sequence (DNA): TGCAGCGTTGACGTGAGCGGGACTTACAATGAGCAGTTCTTC. This translates into CSVDVSGTYNEQFF.

This clonotype was seen more than once but under ten times. A much larger clone is a single base away; this may be a read error. V usage is TRBV14 and J usage is TRBJ2-7; D gene ambiguous. Germline V gene sequence: CDR1 SGHDN, CDR2 FVKESK. CDR3 size: 13 residues. The CDR3 DNA follows: TGTGCCAGCGGCCAAGACCGAGCCTACGAGCAGTACTTC. It translates to CASGQDRAYEQYF.

This clonotype is deemed medium-sized. The chain is built from TRBV18 and TRBJ1-2, with D perhaps TRBD1 (5 bases). CDR1 KGHSH and CDR2 LQKENI come from the germline V gene. V was cut by 4 bases and J by 7 bases, with 16 bases left in between. The CDR3 totals 14 residues. The CDR3 loop is CASSLGHLGSGYTF. The DNA for the CDR3 is TGTGCCAGCTCACTCGGACACCTGGGTTCTGGCTACACCTTC.

This clonotype is labeled as medium-sized (0.01 to 0.1%). The rearrangement joins TRBV4-1 to TRBJ1-4; no reliable D call. The V end lost 4 bases, the J end lost 3 bases, and 18 bases lay between the germline ends. The CDR3 has 17 residues. Germline V gene sequence: CDR1 MGHRA, CDR2 YSYEKL. This chain's CDR3 is CASSLKKGPKSNEKLFF. Written as DNA, the CDR3 is TGCGCCAGCAGCCTGAAAAAGGGCCCGAAATCTAATGAAAAACTGTTTTTT.

By proportion, this clonotype is medium-sized (0.01 to 0.1%). The rearrangement joins TRBV29-1 to TRBJ2-5, with a possible D match to TRBD1 (6 bases). The CDR3 loop spans 12 amino acids. Germline lookup yields CDR1 SQVTM and CDR2 ANQGSEA. The V gene lost 7 bases and the J gene lost 4 bases, with 13 bases spanning the gap. CDR3 region: CSGRQEGETQYF. The CDR3 DNA reads as TGCAGCGGAAGACAGGAAGGAGAGACCCAGTACTTC.

In this sample, this clonotype is medium-sized (0.01 to 0.1%). The chain combines TRBV12-3 or TRBV12-4 with TRBJ1-1; D might be TRBD1 (6 bases). The CDR3 is made up of 14 amino acids. The germline V and J ends were trimmed by 5 bases and 1 base, with 11 bases remaining between them. The CDR3 DNA is TGTGCCAGCAGTCCTGGCAGGGGGAACACTGAAGCTTTCTTT. Translation: CASSPGRGNTEAFF.

The J gene is TRBJ2-7, the V gene TRBV24-1; the match to TRBD1 covers 7 bases. The CDR3 is made up of 15 amino acids. The J segment lost 0 bases and the V segment lost 7 bases, leaving 8 bases of the junction unmatched. Germline CDR1 is KGHDR and CDR2 is SFDVKD. In nucleotides, the CDR3 is TGTGCCACCAGCAGCCGACAGGGCAACTCCTACGAGCAGTACTTC. Translated, it gives CATSSRQGNSYEQYF.

This clonotype was observed a handful of times. The chain combines TRBV15 with TRBJ2-5; D call uncertain. The length of the CDR3 is 12 residues. Germline V gives CDR1 LNHNV, CDR2 YYDKDF (reference sequence). V gave up 1 base and J gave up 5 bases, with 5 bases separating them. CDR3 nucleotides: TGTGCCACCAGCAGAGCCGGGGAGACCCAGTACTTC. Protein product: CATSRAGETQYF.